The 7 T cell receptor beta chains below were found in one sample sequenced in a study of beta chain features in type 1 diabetes. Overall study findings and caveats: Across all four CD4+ subsets, people with type 1 diabetes showed modestly shorter TCRB CDR3s.

These receptors lack a known antigen. The isolated RNA, all of it, was reverse transcribed, so expressed TCRB transcripts were what got sequenced. The method was immunoSEQ multiplex PCR; TCRdb's version includes in-frame clones alone and lacks a portion of them. The data contain 20,000 to 25,000 clones, more than 65% of them singletons. The sequencing input was stem cell memory CD4+ T cells from blood. Source of these receptors: a woman aged 40 to 50 with type 1 diabetes.

This clone was found a few times. This rearrangement joins TRBV5-1 to TRBJ2-5, with a tentative D call TRBD1 (5 bases). The CDR3 consists of 15 residues. The V gene lost 6 bases and the J gene lost 4 bases, with 19 bases spanning the gap. The germline gives CDR1 SGHRS, CDR2 YFSETQ. The CDR3, as DNA: TGCGCCAGCACTTCGGTTGGACATGTGGCAGAGACCCAGTACTTC. The encoded protein is CASTSVGHVAETQYF.

The chain couples TRBV6-1 to TRBJ2-1; a possible D gene is TRBD2 (6 bases). This CDR3 contains 13 residues. Germline V gives CDR1 MNHNS, CDR2 SASEGT. The V end lost 7 bases, the J end lost 4 bases, and 11 bases lay between the germline ends. This chain's CDR3 is CASNPSVYNEQFF. The CDR3 nucleotides are TGTGCCAGCAACCCTAGCGTTTACAATGAGCAGTTCTTC.

This clone showed up just a few times. CDR3 amino acids: CASSVAGGTTDTQYF. In DNA, the CDR3 is TGTGCCAGCAGCGTAGCGGGAGGTACCACAGATACGCAGTATTTT. This rearrangement joins TRBV7-3 to TRBJ2-3; 10 positions match TRBD2. The CDR3 is made up of 15 amino acids. Germline CDR1 reads SGHTA; CDR2 reads FQGTGA. The J segment lost 2 bases and the V segment lost 5 bases, leaving 4 bases of the junction unmatched. Complete variable domain (other parts from reference TRBV7-3 and TRBJ2-3): GAGVSQTPSNKVTEKGKYVELRCDPISGHTALYWYRQSLGQGPEFLIYFQGTGAADDSGLPNDRFFAVRPEGSVSTLKIQRTERGDSAVYLCASSVAGGTTDTQYFGPGTRLTVL.

This clone appeared a few times. J is TRBJ1-5 and V is TRBV4-2, with D hard to call. Trimming pared 0 bases from V and 0 bases from J, leaving 18 bases between. The CDR3 extends over 19 amino acids. Germline V gene data show CDR1 as LGHNA and CDR2 as YNFKEQ. The CDR3 loop is CASSQDRGATSYSNQPQHF. In DNA, the CDR3 is TGTGCCAGCAGCCAAGATCGAGGAGCGACCTCTTATAGCAATCAGCCCCAGCATTTT.

The table lists this clone with a count of one. V gene TRBV18 combines with J gene TRBJ2-2; D is uncertain. Germline V gene data show CDR1 as KGHSH and CDR2 as LQKENI. V was cut by 0 bases and J by 7 bases, with 9 bases left in between. There are 14 residues in the CDR3. The CDR3 is CASSPPSDGGELFF. CDR3 DNA sequence: TGTGCCAGCTCACCACCGTCAGATGGCGGGGAGCTGTTTTTT.

The chain is built from TRBV7-9 and TRBJ2-2; perhaps TRBD2 as D (5 bases). CDR3 size: 14 residues. Germline V CDR1 and CDR2: SEHNR, FQNEAQ (reference sequence). Trimming stripped 1 base from V and 7 bases from J, with 10 bases between. This CDR3 is CASSLVGLSGELFF. The CDR3 region has the DNA TGTGCCAGCAGCTTAGTAGGACTCAGCGGGGAGCTGTTTTTT.

J is TRBJ1-2 and V is TRBV23-1; possible D gene TRBD1, 6 bases. TRBV23-1 falls under the ORF class, with uncertain function. The CDR3 is 14 residues long. V was shortened by 0 bases and J by 4 bases, with 9 bases between the two germline ends. The CDR3 DNA sequence: TGCGCCAGCAGTCAATCGCGACAGGTCTATGGCTACACCTTC. Its translation: CASSQSRQVYGYTF.